A selection of T cell receptor beta chains follows, all from one sample in a study of regulatory T cells in long-lasting Graves disease. Each CDR3 protein is one row after TCRdb ran MiXCR on the multiplex PCR reads. The sample includes about 310,000 distinct CDR3 sequences, about 20% of them seen just once. This sample comprised peripheral blood mononuclear cells (PBMCs), obtained at new diagnosis, from a patient treated with antithyroid drugs. These receptors all come from a female donor with Graves disease. The CDR3 runs from the conserved cysteine through the conserved F or W. A D gene is named only where the DNA matches it firmly. A row's size may be missing; if present it is once, few, many or a size class.

j_call d_call cdr3_length clone_size v_call cdr3_aa cdr3_nt
TRBJ1-2 NA 16 many TRBV19 CASSIEQGGLNYGYTF TGTGCCAGTAGTATAGAGCAGGGAGGCCTTAACTATGGCTACACCTTC
TRBJ2-1 NA 16 many TRBV11-3 CASTPEETRQHNEQFF TGTGCCAGCACCCCCGAAGAAACTCGACAGCACAATGAGCAGTTCTTC
TRBJ2-7 TRBD2 18 many TRBV6-1 CASSPALAGPLIKNEQYF TGTGCCAGCAGTCCGGCACTAGCGGGACCGCTTATCAAGAACGAGCAGTACTTC
TRBJ2-1 NA 17 many TRBV7-2 CASSLDHPGGFYNEQFF TGTGCCAGCAGCTTAGATCATCCTGGAGGATTCTACAATGAGCAGTTCTTC
TRBJ2-7 NA 11 few TRBV19 CASSMTYEQYF TGTGCCAGTAGTATGACCTACGAGCAGTACTTC
TRBJ1-5 NA 13 many TRBV12-3/TRBV12-4 CASSSGMRQPQHF TGTGCCAGCAGTTCCGGGATGAGGCAGCCCCAGCATTTT
TRBJ1-2 NA 14 few TRBV29-1 CSVEGSGVNYGYTF TGCAGCGTTGAAGGAAGTGGGGTTAACTATGGCTACACCTTC
TRBJ1-5 NA 15 many TRBV19 CASSIVGASNQPQHF TGTGCCAGTAGTATAGTTGGCGCTTCCAATCAGCCCCAGCATTTT
TRBJ1-2 NA 15 NA TRBV7-6 CASSSMAGGEYGYTF TGTGCCAGCAGCTCGATGGCAGGCGGGGAGTATGGCTACACCTTC
TRBJ1-2 NA 15 NA TRBV28 CASSHQAATYYGYTF TGTGCCAGCAGCCACCAAGCCGCTACCTACTATGGCTACACCTTC
TRBJ2-1 NA 11 NA TRBV2 CASRQGYEQFF TGTGCCAGCAGACAGGGTTATGAGCAGTTCTTC
TRBJ2-3 TRBD2 13 many TRBV20-1 CSARHTSADTQYF TGCAGTGCTAGACACACTAGCGCAGATACGCAGTATTTT
TRBJ2-7 NA 12 once TRBV6-2/TRBV6-3 CASSEGVNEQYF TGTGCCAGCAGTGAAGGGGTTAACGAGCAGTACTTC
TRBJ1-2 TRBD1 15 many TRBV4-1 CASSQGSQGNYGYTF TGCGCCAGCAGCCAAGGGTCACAGGGGAACTATGGCTACACCTTC
TRBJ2-5 NA 14 many TRBV13 CASSSRTGEETQYF TGTGCCAGCAGCTCCCGGACGGGGGAAGAGACCCAGTACTTC
TRBJ2-7 TRBD2 14 NA TRBV2 CASSPSGRVAEQYF TGTGCCAGCAGTCCTAGCGGGAGGGTCGCCGAGCAGTACTTC
TRBJ2-3 NA 15 NA TRBV12-3/TRBV12-4 CASSLGPRETDTQYF TGTGCCAGCAGTTTAGGTCCCAGGGAAACAGATACGCAGTATTTT
TRBJ2-3 TRBD1 12 few TRBV5-1 CASKGAGDTQYF TGCGCCAGCAAGGGGGCTGGGGATACGCAGTATTTT
TRBJ2-1 TRBD1 15 few TRBV5-1 CASSFRGQGGDEQFF TGCGCCAGCAGCTTTCGGGGACAGGGCGGGGATGAGCAGTTCTTC
TRBJ1-2 NA 13 many TRBV12-3/TRBV12-4 CASTAPGRYGYTF TGTGCCAGCACCGCGCCGGGCCGATATGGCTACACCTTC
TRBJ1-1 NA 13 many TRBV3-1 CASSQDQRAGAFF TGTGCCAGCAGCCAAGACCAGAGGGCTGGAGCTTTCTTT
TRBJ2-7 NA 13 NA TRBV18 CASQLLGDYEQYF TGTGCCAGCCAGCTTTTGGGAGACTACGAGCAGTACTTC
TRBJ2-1 TRBD1 14 many TRBV12-3/TRBV12-4 CASSPGQGSNEQFF TGTGCCAGCAGTCCGGGACAGGGGTCCAATGAGCAGTTCTTC
TRBJ2-3 NA 15 many TRBV5-1 CASSLSPVSTDTQYF TGCGCCAGCAGCTTGAGCCCCGTTAGCACAGATACGCAGTATTTT
TRBJ2-5 TRBD2 16 NA TRBV7-9 CASSHYSGRAGETQYF TGTGCCAGCAGTCATTATAGCGGGAGGGCCGGAGAGACCCAGTACTTC
TRBJ1-3 NA 14 NA TRBV6-2/TRBV6-3 CASSERGYGNTIYF TGTGCCAGCAGTGAGCGGGGATACGGAAACACCATATATTTT
TRBJ1-6 NA 14 many TRBV9 CASSPPRVDSPLHF TGTGCCAGCAGCCCCCCCCGGGTGGATTCACCCCTCCACTTT
TRBJ1-2 NA 13 many TRBV19 CASITPGWYGYTF TGTGCCAGTATAACCCCCGGTTGGTATGGCTACACCTTC
TRBJ1-6 TRBD1 14 NA TRBV6-5 CASSYWQGDSPLYF TGTGCCAGCAGTTACTGGCAGGGGGATTCACCCCTCTACTTT
TRBJ1-1 TRBD1 15 many TRBV19 CASSGNRGMHTEAFF TGTGCCAGTAGTGGTAACAGGGGAATGCACACTGAAGCTTTCTTT
TRBJ2-2 TRBD2 14 NA TRBV18 CASSRSGGTGELFF TGTGCCAGCTCCAGGAGCGGGGGAACCGGGGAGCTGTTTTTT
TRBJ2-1 NA 15 many TRBV9 CASREGEDSYNEQFF TGTGCCAGCAGGGAGGGGGAGGACTCCTACAATGAGCAGTTCTTC
TRBJ2-3 TRBD2 14 NA TRBV25-1 CASSQAGLPDTQYF TGTGCCAGCTCTCAAGCGGGGCTCCCAGATACGCAGTATTTT
TRBJ2-1 TRBD2 15 many TRBV9 CASSVGLSGGNEQFF TGTGCCAGCAGCGTAGGTCTATCGGGGGGGAATGAGCAGTTCTTC
TRBJ2-1 NA 13 few TRBV12-3/TRBV12-4 CASSALGPNEQFF TGTGCCAGCAGTGCACTCGGACCTAATGAGCAGTTCTTC
TRBJ1-2 NA 15 many TRBV19 CASSIDQDSRYGYTF TGTGCCAGTAGTATAGATCAGGACTCGCGTTATGGCTACACCTTC
TRBJ2-2 TRBD2 17 NA TRBV10-1 CASSEGAGTFGTGELFF TGCGCCAGCAGTGAGGGAGCGGGGACCTTCGGCACCGGGGAGCTGTTTTTT
TRBJ1-1 TRBD1 16 many TRBV5-1 CASSRVDRVSFTEAFF TGCGCCAGCAGCCGAGTAGACAGGGTCAGTTTCACTGAAGCTTTCTTT
TRBJ2-1 TRBD1 16 NA TRBV6-5 CASSYSDRGDRVGQFF TGTGCCAGCAGTTACTCAGACAGGGGGGACAGGGTAGGGCAGTTCTTC
TRBJ2-2 NA 12 many TRBV12-3/TRBV12-4 CASSPLPGELFF TGTGCCAGCAGTCCCCTACCCGGGGAGCTGTTTTTT
TRBJ2-1 TRBD2 15 many TRBV7-3 CASSLTSGGGHEQFF TGTGCCAGCAGCTTAACTAGCGGGGGCGGCCATGAGCAGTTCTTC
TRBJ2-3 NA 14 many TRBV7-2 CASSESTSTDTQYF TGTGCCAGCAGCGAGTCGACTAGTACAGATACGCAGTATTTT
TRBJ2-1 TRBD2 17 many TRBV11-2 CASSPGLAGGGRWEQFF TGTGCCAGCAGCCCAGGACTAGCGGGAGGGGGGCGTTGGGAGCAGTTCTTC
TRBJ1-1 NA 13 many TRBV30 CAWSLRGDTEAFF TGTGCCTGGAGTTTGAGGGGAGACACTGAAGCTTTCTTT
TRBJ2-5 NA 14 many TRBV4-2 CASSQGEGRQTQYF TGTGCCAGCAGCCAAGGGGAAGGGAGGCAGACCCAGTACTTC
TRBJ2-1 TRBD2 14 many TRBV2 CASRRLAGVGEQFF TGTGCCAGCAGGAGACTAGCGGGAGTAGGTGAGCAGTTCTTC
TRBJ1-2 NA 13 many TRBV3-1 CASSQDRIYGYTF TGTGCCAGCAGCCAGGACAGAATTTATGGCTACACCTTC
TRBJ2-1 NA 16 many TRBV7-9 CASSPTGTKRHNEQFF TGTGCCAGCAGCCCTACTGGGACCAAGCGTCACAATGAGCAGTTCTTC
TRBJ2-1 TRBD2 17 NA TRBV7-9 CASSFGAGPASYNEQFF TGTGCCAGCAGCTTTGGAGCGGGACCAGCCTCCTACAATGAGCAGTTCTTC
TRBJ2-1 TRBD2 16 NA TRBV5-4 CANSFRGGSSYNEQFF TGTGCCAACAGCTTTCGGGGGGGTAGCTCCTACAATGAGCAGTTCTTC
TRBJ2-5 TRBD1 14 few TRBV4-1 CASSHRGQPETQYF TGCGCCAGCAGCCATCGGGGACAGCCCGAGACCCAGTACTTC
TRBJ2-5 NA 15 few TRBV12-5 CASGATGLGSETQYF TGTGCTAGTGGGGCTACAGGGCTAGGGTCAGAGACCCAGTACTTC
TRBJ2-1 TRBD2 14 many TRBV7-3 CASSPGGGYNEQFF TGTGCCAGCAGCCCGGGGGGTGGATACAATGAGCAGTTCTTC
TRBJ2-3 TRBD1 14 many TRBV10-2 CASSGTGTTDTQYF TGCGCCAGCAGCGGGACAGGGACCACAGATACGCAGTATTTT